These 7 T cell receptor beta chains originate from one sample sequenced in a study of T cell responses to AZD1222 COVID-19 vaccine. Profiled with immunoSEQ multiplex PCR; TCRdb holds only in-frame clones, not every one. Of roughly 120,000 clones in the sample, around 90% are singletons; the top ten hold over 2.5%. Sequenced here: peripheral blood, sampled on day 0 of AZD1222 vaccination. The origin of the receptors is an adult in good health.

V gene TRBV27 combines with J gene TRBJ1-5, with TRBD1 as a possible D gene (6 bases). The V gene's germline CDR1 is MNHEY and CDR2 SMNVEV (reference sequence). Trimming shortened V by 4 bases and J by 5 bases, and 12 bases separated the two germline ends. The CDR3 has 14 residues. CDR3 in amino acids: CASSSQGRDQPQHF. The CDR3 bases are TGTGCCAGCAGTTCCCAGGGGAGGGATCAGCCCCAGCATTTT.

The V and J genes are TRBV4-3 and TRBJ1-2; D possibly corresponds to TRBD1 (5 bases). The CDR3 is 16 residues long. In germline, CDR1 is LGHNA, CDR2 YSLEER. V was shortened by 1 base and J by 0 bases, with 12 bases between the two germline ends. The CDR3 loop reads CASSQGRAGPNYGYTF. DNA for the CDR3: TGCGCCAGCAGCCAAGGTCGCGCAGGGCCTAACTATGGCTACACCTTC.

The sample holds a few counts of this clone. The chain has TRBV7-9 and TRBJ2-2; D may be TRBD1 (5 bases). V gave up 5 bases and J gave up 6 bases, with 10 bases separating them. The CDR3 length is 13 residues. Germline assignment: CDR1 SEHNR and CDR2 FQNEAQ (reference sequence). The CDR3 bases are TGTGCCAGCAGCCCCTCCAGGGCCGGGGAGCTGTTTTTT. This sequence encodes CASSPSRAGELFF.

This rearrangement joins TRBV5-6 to TRBJ1-1; D remains unclear. Per germline, CDR1 SGHDT and CDR2 YYEEEE. CDR3 length: 12 residues. V lost 0 bases, J lost 3 bases, and 3 bases lay in between. The CDR3 nucleotides read TGTGCCAGCAGCTTGGCAGACACTGAAGCTTTCTTT. Its protein product is CASSLADTEAFF.

V and J are TRBV14 and TRBJ2-7; D remains ambiguous. The CDR3 length is 12 residues. CDR1 and CDR2 from the germline V gene are SGHDN and FVKESK. V lost 3 bases, J lost 3 bases, and 6 bases lay in between. CDR3 protein: CASSHRIYEQYF. CDR3 DNA: TGTGCCAGCAGCCACAGGATCTACGAGCAGTACTTC.

This clone was counted only a few times. The chain links TRBV6-5 to TRBJ2-7; D may be TRBD2 (5 bases). V lost 2 bases to trimming and J lost 6 bases, with 8 bases between them. The CDR3 runs 12 residues. Germline CDR1 is MNHEY and CDR2 is SVGAGI. The CDR3 nucleotides read TGTGCCAGCAGTTACGGAGGATCCGAGCAGTACTTC. Residues: CASSYGGSEQYF.

The chain recombines TRBV9 with TRBJ1-2; tentatively, D is TRBD1 (5 bases). The CDR3 totals 15 residues. Between the trimmed V and J ends, which lost 2 bases and 2 bases, there was a span of 13 bases. Per the germline V gene, CDR1 is SGDLS and CDR2 is YYNGEE. The CDR3 coding sequence is TGTGCCAGCAGCGTTCGGGGGAATGCCAACTATGGCTACACCTTC. This translates into CASSVRGNANYGYTF. The full variable domain, in which reference TRBV9 and TRBJ1-2 provide the parts outside the CDR3, is DSGVTQTPKHLITATGQRVTLRCSPRSGDLSVYWYQQSLDQGLQFLIQYYNGEERAKGNILERFSAQQFPDLHSELNLSSLELGDSALYFCASSVRGNANYGYTFGSGTRLTVV.